Reported below is one T cell receptor (beta chain). The antigen is undetermined. This entry comes from a study of cytomegalovirus exposure and HLA in healthy donors. Study conclusions and caveats: A prior analysis recorded that most TCR beta V segments were productive about 90% or about 30% of the time. Most likely, a cluster of highly shared sequence variants arose as a sequencing artifact.

PCR primers comprised 60 Vbeta and 13 Jbeta primers. How the authors handled the data: Approximately 87 million unique TCR beta chains, 8.5 million to 14 million shared, were counted in a later analysis. Profiling relied on immunoSEQ multiplex PCR, and the TCRdb table lists in-frame clones only, not all of them. V and J calls plus clone size are reproduced from that table; the DNA served to infer D and trimming. The sample shows approximately 150,000 clones, roughly four fifths of them seen only once. The CDR3 is 14 residues long. The V gene lost 2 bases and the J gene lost 3 bases, with 11 bases spanning the gap. In germline, CDR1 is MNHEY, CDR2 SMNVEV (reference sequence).

The clonotype originates from a man in his fifties in good health and CMV-seropositive. V and J are TRBV27 and TRBJ2-7; D is possibly TRBD2 (5 bases). The material sequenced was PBMCs. CDR3 nucleotide sequence: TGTGCCAGCAGTTTACTATCTAGCAGCTACGAGCAGTACTTC. This gives the protein CASSLLSSSYEQYF.